The 27 T cell receptor beta chains given below trace back to one sample, sequenced in a study of Graves' ophthalmopathy and Graves' hyperthyroidism. RNA transcripts served as template for amplifying TCR beta CDR3 sequences. The authors performed first-round RT-PCR with HTBI primers and then a second-round multiplex PCR. MiXCR, run by TCRdb on the multiplex PCR reads, gives a single entry per CDR3 protein. The sample has roughly 50,000 distinct CDR3 sequences, approximately 52% seen once. The source material was peripheral blood. Source of these receptors: an adult woman with Graves' ophthalmopathy.

This clonotype was counted many times. This rearrangement joins TRBV11-2 to TRBJ1-2, with TRBD1 identical over 7 bases. Germline V CDR1 and CDR2: SGHAT, FQNNGV. V lost 0 bases, J lost 8 bases, and 3 bases stayed unmatched. The CDR3 runs 13 residues. CDR3 region: CASSLEGGRGYTF. The CDR3 region has the DNA TGTGCCAGCAGCTTAGAAGGGGGCAGGGGCTACACCTTC.

There are many counts of this clonotype. The chain links TRBV5-8 to TRBJ2-5; D is undetermined. V was trimmed by 0 bases and J by 3 bases, leaving 6 bases between them. The CDR3 length is 13 residues. The germline CDR1 and CDR2 sequences are SGHTS and YDEGEE. The chain's CDR3 is CASSLGAEETQYF. For the CDR3, the DNA is TGTGCCAGCAGCTTGGGGGCTGAAGAGACCCAGTACTTC.

This chain joins TRBV15 and TRBJ2-3; possible D gene TRBD2, 6 bases. The germline V gene encodes CDR1 LNHNV and CDR2 YYDKDF (reference sequence). The length of the CDR3 is 15 residues. Trimming removed 0 bases at V and 4 bases at J, with 11 bases between. The CDR3 DNA reads TGTGCCACCAGCAGAGATGCCGGGAGTTCAGATACGCAGTATTTT. Its protein is CATSRDAGSSDTQYF.

The chain joins TRBV3-1 to TRBJ1-1; D gene uncertain. Trimming removed 1 base at V and 5 bases at J, with 8 bases between. The CDR3 has 13 amino acids. Germline V lookup: CDR1 LGHDT, CDR2 YNNKEL (reference sequence). The CDR3 spells CASSQGGRTEAFF. The CDR3 DNA reads as TGTGCCAGCAGCCAAGGCGGGAGGACTGAAGCTTTCTTT.

This clonotype was detected many times. The V and J genes are TRBV29-1 and TRBJ1-2, with D possibly being TRBD1 (5 bases). CDR3 size: 13 residues. From germline, CDR1 is SQVTM and CDR2 ANQGSEA. Trimming removed 1 base at V and 7 bases at J, with 13 bases between. The CDR3 DNA is TGCAGCGTTGAAGGGGGGGGGGTTTTTGGCTACACCTTC. It translates to CSVEGGGVFGYTF.

This clonotype qualifies as medium-sized. The rearrangement joins TRBV25-1 to TRBJ2-2, with a possible D match to TRBD2 (6 bases). The CDR3 sequence is 16 residues long. V was trimmed by 6 bases and J by 0 bases, leaving 14 bases between them. Looked up from germline, CDR1 is MGHDK and CDR2 is SYGVNS. The CDR3 DNA is TGTGCCAGCAGGGGGCGGGGTTTGGCGAACACCGGGGAGCTGTTTTTT. It translates to CASRGRGLANTGELFF.

This clonotype was found many times. The V gene is TRBV6-5, the J gene TRBJ1-5; 10 nucleotides match TRBD1. CDR1 is MNHEY, CDR2 SVGAGI, per germline. V lost 5 bases, J lost 2 bases, and 9 bases stayed unmatched. This CDR3 comprises 17 residues. The CDR3 bases are TGTGCCAGCAGTGGGAGGACAGGGGGTATTGGCAATCAGCCCCAGCATTTT. Translating it yields CASSGRTGGIGNQPQHF.

Note on this clonotype: This CDR3 fails to terminate in the conserved phenylalanine or tryptophan, so it likely reflects a read error. The DNA is omitted, as the CDR3 cannot be located on it reliably, and the CDR3 follows TCRdb's listing. The rearrangement links TRBV20-1 to TRBJ2-5; no check of the table's D call, TRBD1, against the DNA was made. The germline CDR1 and CDR2 sequences are DFQATT and SNEGSKA (reference sequence). The CDR3 adds up to 12 amino acids, both ends counted. This CDR3 reads CSARDLRQGGNT.

This clonotype has at least ten counts. The chain uses TRBV7-9 and TRBJ2-2, with D tentatively TRBD2 (6 bases). This CDR3 has 17 residues. Germline V gene data show CDR1 as SEHNR and CDR2 as FQNEAQ (reference sequence). V was pared by 5 bases and J by 6 bases, with 22 bases between. For the CDR3, the DNA is TGTGCCAGCAGCCACAGATTGACTAGTGTGGATGCCGGGGAGCTGTTTTTT. Its translation: CASSHRLTSVDAGELFF. The complete variable domain, with remaining parts taken from reference TRBV7-9 and TRBJ2-2, reads DTGVSQNPRHKITKRGQNVTFRCDPISEHNRLYWYRQTLGQGPEFLTYFQNEAQLEKSRLLSDRFSAERPKGSFSTLEIQRTEQGDSAMYLCASSHRLTSVDAGELFFGEGSRLTVL.

The rearrangement links TRBV11-2 to TRBJ2-2; D gene unclear. The CDR3 is 14 amino acids. Trimming cost V 7 bases and J 5 bases, with 14 bases left between them. Germline CDR1 reads SGHAT; CDR2 reads FQNNGV. The CDR3 nucleotides read TGTGCCAGCAACTTTGGTGTAGGGACCGGGGAGCTGTTTTTT. Its translation is CASNFGVGTGELFF.

This clonotype was picked up a small number of times. The rearrangement links TRBV28 to TRBJ1-2; 7 nucleotides align to TRBD1. Germline CDR1 is MDHEN and CDR2 is SYDVKM. The CDR3 has 16 residues. Losses at the gene ends were 5 bases for V and 5 bases for J; bases not matched to a gene: 14. CDR3 sequence reads: CASSLGTEVIGYGYTF. The CDR3 DNA follows: TGTGCCAGCAGTCTCGGGACAGAGGTAATTGGGTATGGCTACACCTTC.

The rearrangement links TRBV6-4 to TRBJ2-7, with D tentatively TRBD2 (6 bases). The CDR3 is 14 amino acids. Germline CDR1 MRHNA, CDR2 SNTAGT. V was cut by 0 bases and J by 0 bases, with 6 bases left in between. The CDR3: CASSDSGGSYEQYF. CDR3 DNA: TGTGCCAGCAGTGACTCGGGAGGCTCCTACGAGCAGTACTTC.

The genes are TRBV9 and TRBJ2-3; TRBD2 matches at 10 bases. CDR1 is SGDLS and CDR2 is YYNGEE in the germline V gene. The CDR3 is 16 residues long. Germline trimming cut 2 bases from V and 1 base from J; bases unmatched to any gene: 4. The DNA for the CDR3 is TGTGCCAGCAGCGTTTGGGGGACTAGCGGCACAGATACGCAGTATTTT. Translating it yields CASSVWGTSGTDTQYF.

In the case of this clonotype: Relative to the germline gene, one junction end is altered; a read error may explain this. V and J are TRBV20-1 and TRBJ2-1; TRBD2 aligns across 7 bases. The CDR3 sequence is 14 residues long. Germline V CDR1 and CDR2: DFQATT, SNEGSKA (reference sequence). CDR3 sequence reads: CSARPGGSYNEQVF. The CDR3 region has the DNA TGCAGCGCTAGGCCCGGCGGGAGCTATAATGAGCAGGTCTTC.

In this sample, this clonotype turned up many times. This rearrangement joins TRBV5-1 to TRBJ2-2, with 8 positions matching TRBD2. V dropped 2 bases and J dropped 4; count of bases not matched to a gene: 7. There are 16 residues in the CDR3. Germline CDR1 SGHRS, CDR2 YFSETQ. The CDR3 sequence is CASSFSIAGSTGELFF. As DNA, the CDR3 is TGCGCCAGCAGCTTCTCTATAGCGGGAAGCACCGGGGAGCTGTTTTTT.

As regards this clonotype: A junction end diverges from the germline sequence, so it may reflect a read error. The chain uses TRBV7-9 and TRBJ1-6; TRBD1 might be the D (6 bases). This CDR3 region has 15 residues. Germline CDR1 SEHNR, CDR2 FQNEAQ (reference sequence). The CDR3 nucleotides are TGTGCCAGCGGCCTCAGGACAGCCTATAATTCGCCCCTCCACTTC. Translated: CASGLRTAYNSPLHF.

This clonotype was detected many times. The DNA for the CDR3 is TGTGCCAGCAGCCCCCAGGCGGGGGTGGAAGAGACCCAGTACTTC. Its protein product is CASSPQAGVEETQYF. The chain joins TRBV11-3 to TRBJ2-5; 7 bases agree with TRBD2. The CDR3 is made up of 15 amino acids. The junction had 9 bases not matched to a gene; V was cut back by 5 bases and J by 3 bases. Germline CDR1 reads SGHNT; CDR2 reads YENEEA. Full variable domain (rest looked up from reference TRBV11-3 and TRBJ2-5): EAGVVQSPRYKIIEKKQPVAFWCNPISGHNTLYWYLQNLGQGPELLIRYENEEAVDDSQLPKDRFSAERLKGVDSTLKIQPAELGDSAVYLCASSPQAGVEETQYFGPGTRLLVL.

This clonotype was counted many times. V usage is TRBV4-3 and J usage is TRBJ2-4; a possible D gene is TRBD1 (6 bases). Trimming removed 2 bases from V and 6 bases from J, with 17 bases in between. The CDR3 sequence is 16 residues long. Germline V gene sequence: CDR1 LGHNA, CDR2 YSLEER. This CDR3 reads CASSQTYRGSGNIQYF. The CDR3 DNA follows: TGCGCCAGCAGCCAAACGTATAGGGGGTCTGGAAACATTCAGTACTTC.

This clonotype occurred many times. This chain uses TRBV14 with TRBJ2-7; TRBD1 matches at 9 bases. Germline loops: CDR1 SGHDN, CDR2 FVKESK. This CDR3 comprises 15 residues. Losses at the gene ends were 4 bases for V and 6 bases for J; bases not matched to a gene: 10. CDR3 bases: TGTGCCAGCAGCCGCACCTTAGGGACAGGGCCCGAGCAGTACTTC. This encodes CASSRTLGTGPEQYF.

This clonotype was recorded many times. The chain has TRBV12-3 or TRBV12-4 and TRBJ1-2, with TRBD1 matching 8 bases. The CDR3 totals 14 residues. Trimming took 3 bases from V and 7 from J; bases not matched to a gene: 7. For the CDR3, the DNA is TGTGCCAGCAGTTTCGACAGGGGAAGTGGTGGCTACACCTTC. Translated, it gives CASSFDRGSGGYTF.

This clonotype was seen ten or more times. The V and J genes are TRBV20-1 and TRBJ2-5, with D perhaps TRBD1 (6 bases). Trimming cost V 5 bases and J 3 bases, with 13 bases left between them. The CDR3 has 13 amino acids. Germline lookup yields CDR1 DFQATT and CDR2 SNEGSKA (reference sequence). Here the CDR3 DNA reads TGCAGTGCTCCGAGGGGGTTAGAAGAGACCCAGTACTTC. Amino acids: CSAPRGLEETQYF.

Many counts were recorded for this clonotype. V is TRBV9 and J is TRBJ1-3; D is ambiguous. CDR1 and CDR2 from the germline V gene are SGDLS and YYNGEE. This CDR3 has 14 amino acids. Trimming removed 5 bases at V and 2 bases at J, with 11 bases between. The CDR3 bases are TGTGCCAGCAGTAAGGGATGGGCTGGAAACACCATATATTTT. Residues: CASSKGWAGNTIYF.

Details on this clonotype: No conserved phenylalanine or tryptophan ends this CDR3, so it is likely a read error. The V and J genes are TRBV20-1 and TRBJ2-1; 9 bases map to TRBD2. V was clipped by 3 bases and J by 10 bases; unmatched bases: 10. The CDR3 runs to 14 residues. In germline, CDR1 is DFQATT, CDR2 SNEGSKA (reference sequence). CDR3 amino acids: CSASRASGMGEQFS. The CDR3 bases are TGCAGTGCTAGTCGTGCTAGCGGGATGGGGGAGCAGTTCTCC.

The table lists this clonotype with many counts. The rearrangement links TRBV4-2 to TRBJ2-3; 9 bases are a match to TRBD2. The CDR3 has 15 amino acids. Germline assignment: CDR1 LGHNA and CDR2 YNFKEQ. The trim removed 5 bases at V and 3 bases at J, leaving 6 bases unmatched. The CDR3, as DNA: TGTGCCAGCAGCTCGGAAGCGGGAGGAACAGATACGCAGTATTTT. It specifies CASSSEAGGTDTQYF.

The rearrangement uses TRBV6-5 and TRBJ2-2, with a tentative D call TRBD1 (9 bases). The germline V gene has CDR1 MNHEY and CDR2 SVGAGI. The CDR3 runs 18 residues. V lost 6 bases and J lost 5, with 25 bases in between. CDR3 loop: CASSPTGGSGVRTGELFF. CDR3 coding DNA: TGTGCCAGCAGCCCGACAGGGGGTAGCGGGGTGAGAACCGGGGAGCTGTTTTTT.

V and J are TRBV3-2 and TRBJ2-7; the D call TRBD1 from the table was never checked on the DNA. TRBV3-2 is an annotated pseudogene. This CDR3 has 17 residues. The CDR3 reads CASSQATGDSRTYEQYF. In nucleotides, the CDR3 is TGTGCCAGCAGCCAAGCGACAGGGGACTCAAGAACCTACGAGCAGTACTTC.

The chain couples TRBV9 to TRBJ1-5; D gene uncertain. Germline loops: CDR1 SGDLS, CDR2 YYNGEE. The CDR3 consists of 13 residues. The germline V and J ends were trimmed by 0 bases and 7 bases, with 8 bases remaining between them. The CDR3 bases are TGTGCCAGCAGCGTAGACCAGGTCCAGCCCCAGCATTTT. Translating gives CASSVDQVQPQHF.